The rows below give T cell receptor beta chains drawn from one sample of a study of CD8 T cells in ankylosing spondylitis. TCRdb itself ran the 5' RACE reads through MiXCR, one entry per CDR3 protein. The sample holds 45,000 to 65,000 distinct CDR3 sequences; about 7% are singletons and the top ten take about 8.5%. Sequencing was performed on blood, either unsorted or a sorted T cell fraction (not recorded which). The receptors were gathered from a female donor with ankylosing spondylitis or in good health (not recorded which). Each CDR3 is given with its conserved first and last residue. The D gene is left open where the match is weak. Only part of the rows carry a size: once, few, many, or a class if the clone is expanded.

clone_size,d_call,j_call,v_call,cdr3_aa,cdr3_nt
.,.,TRBJ2-7,TRBV7-9,CASSLPEDYEQYF,TGTGCCAGCAGCCTCCCCGAGGACTACGAGCAGTACTTC
many,TRBD2,TRBJ2-2,TRBV6-5,CASSYRSGGNTGELFF,TGTGCCAGCAGTTACCGTAGCGGGGGGAACACCGGGGAGCTGTTTTTT
many,.,TRBJ2-3,TRBV20-1,CSAGTTRTGTDTQYF,TGCAGTGCTGGGACGACCAGGACCGGCACAGATACGCAGTATTTT
many,.,TRBJ2-5,TRBV5-1,CASSFHGDQLQETQYF,TGCGCCAGCAGCTTCCACGGGGACCAACTACAAGAGACCCAGTACTTC
many,.,TRBJ1-6,TRBV6-5,CASSYSGYNSPLHF,TGTGCCAGCAGTTACTCGGGGTATAATTCACCCCTCCACTTT
many,.,TRBJ2-7,TRBV5-1,CASSVDSNSYEQYF,TGCGCCAGCAGCGTCGACAGTAACTCCTACGAGCAGTACTTC
.,TRBD1,TRBJ2-2,TRBV20-1,CSVTGGPAGFTGELFF,TGCAGTGTTACAGGGGGTCCAGCGGGTTTCACCGGGGAGCTGTTTTTT
many,.,TRBJ2-1,TRBV5-1,CASRTGNNEQFF,TGCGCCAGCAGGACGGGGAACAATGAGCAGTTCTTC
many,.,TRBJ1-1,TRBV29-1,CSVPLSGGPLTEAFF,TGCAGCGTTCCACTGTCTGGGGGGCCCCTCACTGAAGCTTTCTTT
many,TRBD2,TRBJ2-5,TRBV20-1,CSASSSGGTQETQYF,TGCAGTGCTAGCTCTAGCGGGGGGACACAAGAGACCCAGTACTTC
few,.,TRBJ1-2,TRBV7-6,CASSLARGPVNYGYTF,TGTGCCAGCAGCTTGGCACGGGGTCCTGTCAACTATGGCTACACCTTC